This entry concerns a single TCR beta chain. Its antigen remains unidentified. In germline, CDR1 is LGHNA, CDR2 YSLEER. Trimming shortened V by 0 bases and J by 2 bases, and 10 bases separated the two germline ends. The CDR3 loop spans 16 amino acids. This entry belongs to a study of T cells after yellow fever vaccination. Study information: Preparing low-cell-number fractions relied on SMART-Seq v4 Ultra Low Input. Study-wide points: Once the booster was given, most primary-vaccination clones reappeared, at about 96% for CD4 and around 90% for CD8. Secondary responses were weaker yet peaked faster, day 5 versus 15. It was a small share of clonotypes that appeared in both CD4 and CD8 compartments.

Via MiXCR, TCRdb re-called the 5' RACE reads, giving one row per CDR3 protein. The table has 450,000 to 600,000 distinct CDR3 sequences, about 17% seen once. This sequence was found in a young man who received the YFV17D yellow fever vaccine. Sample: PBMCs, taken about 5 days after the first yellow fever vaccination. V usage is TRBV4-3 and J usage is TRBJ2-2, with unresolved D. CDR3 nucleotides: TGCGCCAGCAGCCAAGATCGGGCCAGCAACACCGGGGAGCTGTTTTTT. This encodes CASSQDRASNTGELFF.